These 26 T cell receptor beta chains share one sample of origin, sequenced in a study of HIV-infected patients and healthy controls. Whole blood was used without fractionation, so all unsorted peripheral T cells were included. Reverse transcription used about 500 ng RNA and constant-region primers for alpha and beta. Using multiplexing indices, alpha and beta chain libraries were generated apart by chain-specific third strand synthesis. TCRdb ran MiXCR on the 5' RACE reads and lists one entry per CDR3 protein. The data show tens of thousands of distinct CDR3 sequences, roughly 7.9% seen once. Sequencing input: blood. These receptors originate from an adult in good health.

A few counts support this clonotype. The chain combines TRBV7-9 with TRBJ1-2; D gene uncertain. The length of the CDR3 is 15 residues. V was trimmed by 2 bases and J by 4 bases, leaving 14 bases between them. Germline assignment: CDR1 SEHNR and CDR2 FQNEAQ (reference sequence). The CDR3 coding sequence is TGTGCCAGCAGCTTATTTGACGGAGGTCTCTATGGCTACACCTTC. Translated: CASSLFDGGLYGYTF.

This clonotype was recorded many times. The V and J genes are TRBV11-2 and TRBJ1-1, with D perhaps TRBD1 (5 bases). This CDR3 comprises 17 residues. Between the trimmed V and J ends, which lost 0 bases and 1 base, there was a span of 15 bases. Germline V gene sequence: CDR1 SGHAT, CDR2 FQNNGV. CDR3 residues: CASSLDRREVTNTEAFF. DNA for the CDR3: TGTGCCAGCAGCTTAGATCGCAGGGAGGTGACGAACACTGAAGCTTTCTTT.

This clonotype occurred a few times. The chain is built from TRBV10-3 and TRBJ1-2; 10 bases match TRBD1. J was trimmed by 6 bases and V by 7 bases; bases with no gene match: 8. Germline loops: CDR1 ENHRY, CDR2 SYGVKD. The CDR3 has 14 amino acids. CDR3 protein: CAINKPGQGNGYTF. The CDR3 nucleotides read TGTGCCATCAACAAACCGGGACAGGGGAATGGCTACACCTTC.

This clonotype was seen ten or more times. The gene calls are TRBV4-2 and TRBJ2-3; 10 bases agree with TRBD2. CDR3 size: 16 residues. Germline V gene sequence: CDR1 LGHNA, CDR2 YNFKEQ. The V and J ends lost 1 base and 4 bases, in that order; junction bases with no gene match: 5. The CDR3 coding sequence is TGTGCCAGCAGCCAAGGGGAGCGGGGGGGGTCAGATACGCAGTATTTT. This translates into CASSQGERGGSDTQYF.

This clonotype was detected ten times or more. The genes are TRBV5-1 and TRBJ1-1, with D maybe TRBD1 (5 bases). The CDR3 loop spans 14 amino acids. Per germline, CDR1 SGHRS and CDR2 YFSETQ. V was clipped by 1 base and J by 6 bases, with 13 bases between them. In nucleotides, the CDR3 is TGCGCCAGCAGCTTGACAGGCAGTGAGGCTGAAGCTTTCTTT. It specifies CASSLTGSEAEAFF.

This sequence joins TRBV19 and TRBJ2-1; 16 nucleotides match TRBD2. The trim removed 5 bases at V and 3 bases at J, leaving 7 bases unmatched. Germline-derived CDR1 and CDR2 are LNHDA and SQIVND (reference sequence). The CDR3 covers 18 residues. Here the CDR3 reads CASSHTGTSGGDYNEQFF. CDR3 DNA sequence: TGTGCCAGTAGTCATACCGGGACTAGCGGGGGGGACTACAATGAGCAGTTCTTC.

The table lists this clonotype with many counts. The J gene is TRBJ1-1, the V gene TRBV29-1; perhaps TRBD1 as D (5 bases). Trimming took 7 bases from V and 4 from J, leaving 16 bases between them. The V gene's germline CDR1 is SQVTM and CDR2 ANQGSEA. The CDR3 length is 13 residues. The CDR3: CSADPDTVTEAFF. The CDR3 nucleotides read TGCAGCGCTGATCCGGACACCGTCACTGAAGCTTTCTTT.

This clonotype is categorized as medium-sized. CDR3 sequence: CASRQGVSGRNEQFF. DNA of the CDR3: TGTGCCAGCAGACAAGGGGTTAGCGGAAGGAATGAGCAGTTCTTC. The gene calls are TRBV7-2 and TRBJ2-1, with a weak D call TRBD2 (6 bases). Germline values: CDR1 SGHTA, CDR2 FQGNSA. The length of the CDR3 is 15 residues. V gave up 6 bases and J gave up 7 bases, with 19 bases separating them.

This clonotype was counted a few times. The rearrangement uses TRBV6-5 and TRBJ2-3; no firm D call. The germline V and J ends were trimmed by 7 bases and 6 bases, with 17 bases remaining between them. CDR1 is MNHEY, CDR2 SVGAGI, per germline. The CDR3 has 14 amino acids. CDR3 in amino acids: CASTDIGSPDTQYF. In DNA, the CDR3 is TGTGCCAGCACCGACATCGGAAGTCCTGATACGCAGTATTTT.

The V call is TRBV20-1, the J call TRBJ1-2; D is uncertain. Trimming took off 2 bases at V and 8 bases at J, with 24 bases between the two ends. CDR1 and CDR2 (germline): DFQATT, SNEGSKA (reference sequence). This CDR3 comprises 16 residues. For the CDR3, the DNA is TGCAGTGCTAGACACGGGGTGACTGTGCTAGGTGGGGGCTACACCTTC. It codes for CSARHGVTVLGGGYTF.

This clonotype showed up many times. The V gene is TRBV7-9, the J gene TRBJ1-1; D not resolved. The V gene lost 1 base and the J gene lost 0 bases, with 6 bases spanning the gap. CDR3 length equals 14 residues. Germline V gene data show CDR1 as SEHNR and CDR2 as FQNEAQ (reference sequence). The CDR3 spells CASSLVRVNTEAFF. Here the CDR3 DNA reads TGTGCCAGCAGCTTAGTCCGTGTGAACACTGAAGCTTTCTTT.

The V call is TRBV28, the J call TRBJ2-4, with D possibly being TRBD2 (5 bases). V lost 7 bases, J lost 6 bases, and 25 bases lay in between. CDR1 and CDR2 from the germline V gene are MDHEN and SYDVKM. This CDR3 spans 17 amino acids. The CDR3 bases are TGTGCCAGCACCAGCCCACACGTAAAGTTCGGGGTAAACATTCAGTACTTC. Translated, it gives CASTSPHVKFGVNIQYF.

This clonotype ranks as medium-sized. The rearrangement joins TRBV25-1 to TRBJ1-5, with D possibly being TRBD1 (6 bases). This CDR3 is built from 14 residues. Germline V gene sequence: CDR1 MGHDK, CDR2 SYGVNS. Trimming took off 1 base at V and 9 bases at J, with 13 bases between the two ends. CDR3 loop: CASSELGGPGPQHF. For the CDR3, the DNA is TGTGCCAGCAGTGAATTGGGGGGGCCGGGGCCCCAGCATTTT.

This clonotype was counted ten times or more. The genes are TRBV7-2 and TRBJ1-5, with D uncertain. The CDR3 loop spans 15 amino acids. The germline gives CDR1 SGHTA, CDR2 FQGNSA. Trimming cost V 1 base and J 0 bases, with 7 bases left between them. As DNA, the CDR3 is TGTGCCAGCAGCTTAGGAGGATATAGCAATCAGCCCCAGCATTTT. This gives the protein CASSLGGYSNQPQHF.

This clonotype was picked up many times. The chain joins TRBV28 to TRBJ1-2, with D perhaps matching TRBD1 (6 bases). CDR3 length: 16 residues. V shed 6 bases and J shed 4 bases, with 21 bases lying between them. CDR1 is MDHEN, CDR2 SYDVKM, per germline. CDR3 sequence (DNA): TGTGCCAGCAGCCAAGAAGTGTGGGGGGGCTTCTATGGCTACACCTTC. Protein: CASSQEVWGGFYGYTF.

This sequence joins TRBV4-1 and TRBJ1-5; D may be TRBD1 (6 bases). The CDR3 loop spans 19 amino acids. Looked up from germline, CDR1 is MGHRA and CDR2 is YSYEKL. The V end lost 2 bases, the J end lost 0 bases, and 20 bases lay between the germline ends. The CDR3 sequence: CASSQTPRGVAHSNQPQHF. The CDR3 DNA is TGCGCCAGCAGCCAAACTCCCAGGGGAGTGGCTCATAGCAATCAGCCCCAGCATTTT.

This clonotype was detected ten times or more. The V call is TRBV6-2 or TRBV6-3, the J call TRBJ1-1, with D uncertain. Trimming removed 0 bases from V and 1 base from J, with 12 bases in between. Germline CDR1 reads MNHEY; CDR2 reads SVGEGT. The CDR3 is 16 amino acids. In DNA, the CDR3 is TGTGCCAGCAGTTACTCTCCCGGGGAAGGGAACACTGAAGCTTTCTTT. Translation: CASSYSPGEGNTEAFF.

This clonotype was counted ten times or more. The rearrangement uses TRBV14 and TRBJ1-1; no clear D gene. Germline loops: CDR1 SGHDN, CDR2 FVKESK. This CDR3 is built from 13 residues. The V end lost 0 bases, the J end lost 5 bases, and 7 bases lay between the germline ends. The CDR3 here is CASSQDATTEAFF. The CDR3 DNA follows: TGTGCCAGCAGCCAAGATGCGACGACTGAAGCTTTCTTT.

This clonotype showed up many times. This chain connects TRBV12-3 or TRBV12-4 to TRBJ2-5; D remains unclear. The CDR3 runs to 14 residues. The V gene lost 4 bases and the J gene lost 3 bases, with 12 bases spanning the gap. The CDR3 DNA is TGTGCCAGCAGTTCCCCCTTGATCAAAGAGACCCAGTACTTC. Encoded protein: CASSSPLIKETQYF.

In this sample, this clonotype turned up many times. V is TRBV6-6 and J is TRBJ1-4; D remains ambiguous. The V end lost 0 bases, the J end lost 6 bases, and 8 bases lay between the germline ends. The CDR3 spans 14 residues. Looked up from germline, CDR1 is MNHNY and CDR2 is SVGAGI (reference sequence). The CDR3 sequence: CASSYSADYEKLFF. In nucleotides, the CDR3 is TGTGCCAGCAGTTACTCGGCGGACTATGAAAAACTGTTTTTT.

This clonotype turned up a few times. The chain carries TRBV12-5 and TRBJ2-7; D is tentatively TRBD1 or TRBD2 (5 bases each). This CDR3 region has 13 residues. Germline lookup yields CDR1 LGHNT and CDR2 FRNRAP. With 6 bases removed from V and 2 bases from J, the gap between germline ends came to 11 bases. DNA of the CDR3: TGTGCTAGTGGCCCCGGGACCGCCTACGAGCAGTACTTC. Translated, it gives CASGPGTAYEQYF.

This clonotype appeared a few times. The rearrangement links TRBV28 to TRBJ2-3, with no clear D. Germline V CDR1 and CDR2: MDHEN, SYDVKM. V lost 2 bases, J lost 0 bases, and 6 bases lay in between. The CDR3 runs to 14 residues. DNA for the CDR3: TGTGCCAGCAGTTTAGCACGCAGCACAGATACGCAGTATTTT. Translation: CASSLARSTDTQYF.

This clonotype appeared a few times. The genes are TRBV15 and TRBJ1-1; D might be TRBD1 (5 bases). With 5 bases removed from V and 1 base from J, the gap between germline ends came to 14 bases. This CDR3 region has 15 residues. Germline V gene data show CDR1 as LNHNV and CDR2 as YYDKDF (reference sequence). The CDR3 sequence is CATSGNPGQNTEAFF. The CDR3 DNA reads TGTGCCACCAGCGGCAACCCAGGACAGAACACTGAAGCTTTCTTT.

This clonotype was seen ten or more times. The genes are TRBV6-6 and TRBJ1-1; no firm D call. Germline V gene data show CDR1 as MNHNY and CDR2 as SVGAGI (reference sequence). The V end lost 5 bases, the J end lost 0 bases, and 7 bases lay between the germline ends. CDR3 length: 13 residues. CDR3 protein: CASSTPMNTEAFF. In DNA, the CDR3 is TGTGCCAGCAGTACCCCCATGAACACTGAAGCTTTCTTT.

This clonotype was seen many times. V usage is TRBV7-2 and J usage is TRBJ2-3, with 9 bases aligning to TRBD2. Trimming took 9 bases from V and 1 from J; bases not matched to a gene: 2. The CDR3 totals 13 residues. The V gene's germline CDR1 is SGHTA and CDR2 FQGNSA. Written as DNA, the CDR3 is TGTGCCAGTGGACTAGCGCGCACAGATACGCAGTATTTT. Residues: CASGLARTDTQYF.

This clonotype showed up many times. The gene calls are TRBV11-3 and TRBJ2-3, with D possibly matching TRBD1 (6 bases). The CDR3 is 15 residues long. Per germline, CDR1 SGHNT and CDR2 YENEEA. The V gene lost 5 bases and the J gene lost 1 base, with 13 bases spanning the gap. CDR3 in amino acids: CASSLRDTGTDTQYF. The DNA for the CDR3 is TGTGCCAGCAGCCTAAGGGACACCGGCACAGATACGCAGTATTTT.